These 11 T cell receptor beta chains originate from one sample sequenced in a study of T cells expressing NK-cell markers. TCRdb processed the 5' RACE reads again and assigns one entry to each CDR3 protein, with no DNA. This table holds 350,000 to 400,000 distinct CDR3 sequences. The sample was blood T cells: a sorted CD56 or NKG2C T cell subset, CD4+ or CD8+ T cells, or bulk PBMC T cells (not recorded which). The receptors were sampled from a woman aged 50 to 60 in good health.

The chain is built from TRBV2 and TRBJ2-1; the D call of TRBD2 rests on TCRdb alone, since no DNA is present to check it. Per germline, CDR1 SNHLY and CDR2 FYNNEI. The CDR3 totals 15 residues. The CDR3 loop is CASPLAGAPYNEQFF.

CDR3 residues: CASSLGAGGHEQYF. The chain combines TRBV5-1 with TRBJ2-7; the TCRdb call, TRBD2, lacks DNA for checking. The germline CDR1 and CDR2 sequences are SGHRS and YFSETQ. The CDR3 has 14 amino acids.

The chain carries TRBV20-1 and TRBJ2-2; TCRdb indicates TRBD2, and absent DNA this call remains unverified. There are 13 residues in the CDR3. Germline values: CDR1 DFQATT, CDR2 SNEGSKA (reference sequence). The CDR3 sequence is CSAKGTGTGELFF.

J is TRBJ2-2 and V is TRBV5-1; there is no DNA to check the TCRdb D call of TRBD2. The germline V gene has CDR1 SGHRS and CDR2 YFSETQ. The CDR3 has 15 amino acids. CDR3 region: CASSLVSGIAGELFF. Full variable domain (rest looked up from reference TRBV5-1 and TRBJ2-2): KAGVTQTPRYLIKTRGQQVTLSCSPISGHRSVSWYQQTPGQGLQFLFEYFSETQRNKGNFPGRFSGRQFSNSRSEMNVSTLELGDSALYLCASSLVSGIAGELFFGEGSRLTVL.

V usage is TRBV27 and J usage is TRBJ2-3; TCRdb returns TRBD2, unconfirmable since there is no DNA. CDR1 is MNHEY, CDR2 SMNVEV, per germline (reference sequence). CDR3 length equals 19 residues. CDR3 protein: CASSLSSHVRVGGSDTQYF.

The chain uses TRBV29-1 and TRBJ1-1; TCRdb returns TRBD1, unconfirmable since there is no DNA. CDR1 and CDR2 from the germline V gene are SQVTM and ANQGSEA. This CDR3 is 12 amino acids long. Here the CDR3 reads CSAVVRATEAFF.

The rearrangement links TRBV20-1 to TRBJ2-3; TCRdb proposes TRBD2, but this gene call is untestable without DNA. Germline CDR1 DFQATT, CDR2 SNEGSKA (reference sequence). The CDR3 has 16 amino acids. CDR3 sequence: CSASYLADVRTDTQYF.

J is TRBJ1-1 and V is TRBV20-1; no DNA is available, so the TRBD1 call from TCRdb remains unchecked. The CDR3 consists of 15 residues. From germline, CDR1 is DFQATT and CDR2 SNEGSKA (reference sequence). CDR3 protein: CSARDIRGLDTEAFF.

The chain combines TRBV2 with TRBJ2-7. The length of the CDR3 is 11 residues. Germline V gene sequence: CDR1 SNHLY, CDR2 FYNNEI. The CDR3 protein is CASSTGYEQYF.

J is TRBJ2-1 and V is TRBV4-2; TCRdb gives TRBD2 as the D gene, but with no DNA this cannot be confirmed. Germline V CDR1 and CDR2: LGHNA, YNFKEQ. The CDR3 has 17 amino acids. The CDR3 reads CASSQGALGGSYNEQFF.

The chain carries TRBV7-9 and TRBJ2-1; TCRdb's assignment of TRBD1 cannot be checked, as there is no DNA. This CDR3 comprises 16 residues. Germline V gene data show CDR1 as SEHNR and CDR2 as FQNEAQ (reference sequence). This chain's CDR3 is CASSLAPGVDYNEQFF.